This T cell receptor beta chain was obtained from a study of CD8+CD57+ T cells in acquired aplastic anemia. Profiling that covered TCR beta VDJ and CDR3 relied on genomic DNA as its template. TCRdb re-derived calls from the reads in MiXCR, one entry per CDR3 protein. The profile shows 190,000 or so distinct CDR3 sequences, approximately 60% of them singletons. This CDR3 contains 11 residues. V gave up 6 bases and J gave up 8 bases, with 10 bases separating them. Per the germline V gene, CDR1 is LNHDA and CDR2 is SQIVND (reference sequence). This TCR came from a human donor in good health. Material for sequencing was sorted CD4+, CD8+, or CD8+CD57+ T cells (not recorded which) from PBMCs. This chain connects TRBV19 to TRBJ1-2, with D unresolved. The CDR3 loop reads CASRRAGGYTF. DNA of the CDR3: TGTGCCAGTAGACGGGCGGGGGGCTACACCTTC.